Below, 16 T cell receptor beta chains from the same sample are listed, as sequenced in a study of cytomegalovirus exposure and HLA in healthy donors. Generated by immunoSEQ multiplex PCR, the TCRdb table keeps only in-frame clones and is missing some. Of 150,000 to 200,000 clones listed, less than 90% are singletons. Sample: PBMCs. These receptors all stem from a man aged 25-40 years in good health and CMV-seropositive.

This clone was recorded once. The chain joins TRBV28 to TRBJ2-3; 7 bases agree with TRBD1. CDR1 MDHEN and CDR2 SYDVKM come from the germline V gene. V was pared by 6 bases and J by 5 bases, with 8 bases of the junction left unmatched. The CDR3 is 14 residues long. In DNA, the CDR3 is TGTGCCAGCAGGAACAGGGGTACTGGAGATACGCAGTATTTT. It specifies CASRNRGTGDTQYF.

The CDR3 spells CASSGEAEGEKLFF. CDR3 nucleotide sequence: TGTGCCAGCAGTGGGGAGGCGGAGGGAGAAAAACTGTTTTTT. This chain joins TRBV2 and TRBJ1-4; no definite D call. The germline gives CDR1 SNHLY, CDR2 FYNNEI. CDR3 length: 14 residues. The ends were cut back, 4 bases at V and 8 bases at J, with 14 bases in the middle.

This CDR3 reads CASSIDEGSTEAFF. CDR3 sequence (DNA): TGTGCCAGTAGTATAGACGAGGGAAGCACTGAAGCTTTCTTT. V is TRBV19 and J is TRBJ1-1; D gene unclear. Between the trimmed V and J ends, which lost 0 bases and 4 bases, there was a span of 9 bases. Germline CDR1 and CDR2: LNHDA and SQIVND (reference sequence). The CDR3 has 14 amino acids.

This rearrangement joins TRBV7-9 to TRBJ2-1; tentatively, D is TRBD1 (6 bases). CDR3 size: 15 residues. Trimming removed 8 bases at V and 2 bases at J, with 16 bases between. Germline V gives CDR1 SEHNR, CDR2 FQNEAQ (reference sequence). The CDR3 protein is CASDFLQGPYNEQFF. The CDR3 DNA sequence: TGTGCCAGCGACTTCTTACAGGGCCCCTACAATGAGCAGTTCTTC. Full variable domain (remainder filled in from reference TRBV7-9 and TRBJ2-1): DTGVSQNPRHKITKRGQNVTFRCDPISEHNRLYWYRQTLGQGPEFLTYFQNEAQLEKSRLLSDRFSAERPKGSFSTLEIQRTEQGDSAMYLCASDFLQGPYNEQFFGPGTRLTVL.

V is TRBV7-6 and J is TRBJ2-7, with TRBD1 matching over 9 bases. V gave up 0 bases and J gave up 2 bases; unmatched junction bases: 8. Germline loops: CDR1 SGHVS, CDR2 FNYEAQ. CDR3 length: 17 residues. CDR3 protein: CASSLAPGTGKTYEQYF. DNA of the CDR3: TGTGCCAGCAGCTTAGCGCCCGGGACAGGGAAAACCTACGAGCAGTACTTC.

The rearrangement joins TRBV11-2 to TRBJ2-3; a possible D gene is TRBD2 (6 bases). V was shortened by 5 bases and J by 1 base, with 13 bases between the two germline ends. Germline assignment: CDR1 SGHAT and CDR2 FQNNGV. CDR3 size: 15 residues. The CDR3 nucleotides read TGTGCCAGCAGCCGTAGCGGAGGCGGCACAGATACGCAGTATTTT. Its protein product is CASSRSGGGTDTQYF.

The chain carries TRBV6-1 and TRBJ2-6; the D gene is possibly TRBD1 (5 bases). Germline CDR1 MNHNS, CDR2 SASEGT. Trimming shortened V by 3 bases and J by 4 bases, and 10 bases separated the two germline ends. The CDR3 spans 15 residues. CDR3 DNA sequence: TGTGCCAGCAGTGAGGGGCTAACCGGGGCCAACGTCCTGACTTTC. Translating it yields CASSEGLTGANVLTF.

The chain links TRBV5-1 to TRBJ2-2; 11 bases line up with TRBD2. J was trimmed by 1 base and V by 4 bases; bases with no gene match: 12. Per germline, CDR1 SGHRS and CDR2 YFSETQ. CDR3 size: 19 residues. This CDR3 is CASSRVLAGGSMNTGELFF. The DNA for the CDR3 is TGCGCCAGCAGCCGGGTGCTAGCGGGAGGATCCATGAACACCGGGGAGCTGTTTTTT.

CDR3 sequence (DNA): TGCGCCAGCAGCCAGGCCGGGACAGCGACCTATGGCTACACCTTC. It encodes CASSQAGTATYGYTF. The rearrangement uses TRBV4-3 and TRBJ1-2; 7 positions match TRBD1. Germline V gene data show CDR1 as LGHNA and CDR2 as YSLEER. This CDR3 has 15 residues. V lost 3 bases, J lost 4 bases, and 8 bases stayed unmatched.

This clone was counted once. The chain couples TRBV21-1 to TRBJ2-5; the listed D gene, TRBD1, was not tested against the DNA. TRBV21-1 is assigned pseudogene status. The CDR3 runs to 14 residues. CDR3 in amino acids: CASSTRQRKETQYF. For the CDR3, the DNA is TGTGCCAGCAGCACCCGACAGAGAAAAGAGACCCAGTACTTC.

V and J are TRBV6-6 and TRBJ2-1; D perhaps matches TRBD2 (6 bases). The CDR3 is 14 amino acids. V gave up 7 bases and J gave up 7 bases, with 17 bases separating them. Germline V gives CDR1 MNHNY, CDR2 SVGAGI (reference sequence). CDR3 DNA sequence: TGTGCCAGCACTTCGGGAGATAGCGTGAATGAGCAGTTCTTC. Translating it yields CASTSGDSVNEQFF.

This chain uses TRBV30 with TRBJ1-5; TRBD1 matches 8 bases. CDR3 length equals 16 residues. Trimming at V came to 0 bases and at J to 7 bases, leaving 11 bases not matched to a gene. CDR1 is GTSNPN, CDR2 SVGIG, per germline (reference sequence). CDR3 in amino acids: CAWSVQAGGLGQPQHF. The CDR3 DNA reads as TGTGCCTGGAGTGTACAGGCAGGGGGCTTAGGACAGCCCCAGCATTTT. Full variable domain (missing parts from reference TRBV30 and TRBJ1-5): SQTIHQWPATLVQPVGSPLSLECTVEGTSNPNLYWYRQAAGRGLQLLFYSVGIGQISSEVPQNLSASRPQDRQFILSSKKLLLSDSGFYLCAWSVQAGGLGQPQHFGDGTRLSIL.

In this sample, this clone turned up once. The genes are TRBV11-2 and TRBJ1-5, with D uncertain. The CDR3 spans 16 residues. The germline V and J ends were trimmed by 5 bases and 4 bases, with 18 bases remaining between them. The germline V gene has CDR1 SGHAT and CDR2 FQNNGV. Here the CDR3 DNA reads TGTGCCAGCAGCCCGGTAGAGGGCATAAGGAATCAGCCCCAGCATTTT. The encoded protein is CASSPVEGIRNQPQHF.

J is TRBJ1-2 and V is TRBV5-4; D gene unclear. Per the germline V gene, CDR1 is SGHNT and CDR2 is YYREEE (reference sequence). The length of the CDR3 is 15 residues. V dropped 4 bases and J dropped 3 bases, with 16 bases sitting between them. The DNA of the CDR3 is TGTGCCAGCAGCCCGGCGCGGCGCGTGGACTATGGCTACACCTTC. Amino acid sequence: CASSPARRVDYGYTF. Full variable domain (rest looked up from reference TRBV5-4 and TRBJ1-2): ETGVTQSPTHLIKTRGQQVTLRCSSQSGHNTVSWYQQALGQGPQFIFQYYREEENGRGNFPPRFSGLQFPNYSSELNVNALELDDSALYLCASSPARRVDYGYTFGSGTRLTVV.

The chain has TRBV5-1 and TRBJ2-7, with D possibly TRBD2 on 5 matching bases. The CDR3 has 15 residues. The germline CDR1 and CDR2 sequences are SGHRS and YFSETQ. V lost 1 base and J 0 bases, leaving 11 bases between the germline ends. The CDR3 here is CASSLRGISSYEQYF. Here the CDR3 DNA reads TGCGCCAGCAGCTTGAGAGGGATTAGCTCCTACGAGCAGTACTTC.

The chain has TRBV2 and TRBJ2-2; 7 nucleotides agree with TRBD2. Trimming took 3 bases from V and 6 from J; bases not matched to a gene: 4. Looked up from germline, CDR1 is SNHLY and CDR2 is FYNNEI. This CDR3 comprises 14 residues. This CDR3 reads CASSDWGGSGELFF. Here the CDR3 DNA reads TGTGCCAGCAGTGATTGGGGAGGGTCCGGGGAGCTGTTTTTT.